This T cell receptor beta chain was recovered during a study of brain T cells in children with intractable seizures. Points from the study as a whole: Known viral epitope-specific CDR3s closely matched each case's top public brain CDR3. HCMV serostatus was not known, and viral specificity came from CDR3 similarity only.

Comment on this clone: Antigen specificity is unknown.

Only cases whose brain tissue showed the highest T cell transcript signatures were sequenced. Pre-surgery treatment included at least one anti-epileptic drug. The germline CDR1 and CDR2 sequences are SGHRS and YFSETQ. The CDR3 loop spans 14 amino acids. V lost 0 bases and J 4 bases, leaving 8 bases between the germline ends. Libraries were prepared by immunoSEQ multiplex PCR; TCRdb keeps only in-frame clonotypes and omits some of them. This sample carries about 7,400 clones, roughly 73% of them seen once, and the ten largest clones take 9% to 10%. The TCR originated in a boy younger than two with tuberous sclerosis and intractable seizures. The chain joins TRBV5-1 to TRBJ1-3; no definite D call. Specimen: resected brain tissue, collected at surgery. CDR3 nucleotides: TGCGCCAGCAGCTTGGTGGGCCACGGAAACACCATATATTTT. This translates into CASSLVGHGNTIYF.